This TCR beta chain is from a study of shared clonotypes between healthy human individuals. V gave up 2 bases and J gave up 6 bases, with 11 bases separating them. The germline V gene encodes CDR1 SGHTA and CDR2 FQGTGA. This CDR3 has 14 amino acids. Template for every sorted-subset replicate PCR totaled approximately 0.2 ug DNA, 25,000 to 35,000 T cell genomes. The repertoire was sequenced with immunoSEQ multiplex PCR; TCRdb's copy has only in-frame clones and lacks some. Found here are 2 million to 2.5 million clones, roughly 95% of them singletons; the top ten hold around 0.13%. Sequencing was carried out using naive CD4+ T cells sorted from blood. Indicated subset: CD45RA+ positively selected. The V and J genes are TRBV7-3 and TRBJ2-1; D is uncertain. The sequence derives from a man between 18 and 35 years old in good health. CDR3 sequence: CASSLGVHVNEQFF. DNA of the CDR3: TGTGCCAGCAGCTTAGGGGTTCACGTCAATGAGCAGTTCTTC.